The 21 T cell receptor beta chains given below trace back to one sample, sequenced in a study of radiotherapy plus CTLA-4 blockade in lung cancer. Method: immunoSEQ multiplex PCR; TCRdb's copy keeps in-frame clones and lacks some. The sample records tens of thousands of clones, roughly 71% being singletons. The specimen was peripheral blood, collected from a patient treated with radiotherapy plus ipilimumab. The receptors derive from a human donor with non-small cell lung cancer whose response to radiotherapy plus ipilimumab could not be evaluated.

The CDR3 bases are TGCGCCAGCAGCCCCTTCTTTTCGGGAGTCACCGGGGAGCTGTTTTTT. Protein sequence: CASSPFFSGVTGELFF. The chain joins TRBV5-1 to TRBJ2-2; TRBD2 is a possible D gene (6 bases). From germline, CDR1 is SGHRS and CDR2 YFSETQ. V was pared by 4 bases and J by 4 bases, with 17 bases between. This CDR3 region has 16 residues.

V and J are TRBV19 and TRBJ2-3; 14 bases are a match to TRBD2. The CDR3 runs to 18 residues. Looked up from germline, CDR1 is LNHDA and CDR2 is SQIVND (reference sequence). J was trimmed by 8 bases and V by 5 bases; bases with no gene match: 15. The CDR3 region has the DNA TGTGCCAGTAGTTCCCCCTCGGGACTAGCGGGAGAACGGGGTACGCAGTATTTT. Translation gives CASSSPSGLAGERGTQYF.

This clone was seen only once. The chain uses TRBV5-4 and TRBJ2-7; TRBD2 matches at 12 bases. CDR3 length equals 14 residues. Germline CDR1 SGHNT, CDR2 YYREEE (reference sequence). The ends lost 5 bases at V and 4 bases at J; junction bases unmatched: 4. The CDR3 region is CASRQTSGSYEQYF. CDR3 nucleotide sequence: TGTGCCAGCAGACAGACTAGCGGGAGTTACGAGCAGTACTTC.

The chain links TRBV4-3 to TRBJ2-7, with 8 nucleotides matching TRBD2. This CDR3 is built from 13 residues. Germline V gives CDR1 LGHNA, CDR2 YSLEER. J gave up 9 bases and V 3 bases, and 7 bases lay outside the gene matches. CDR3 coding DNA: TGCGCCAGCAGCCAGGGACTAGGGCTCCGGCAGTACTTC. Translation gives CASSQGLGLRQYF.

The chain uses TRBV18 and TRBJ2-5; D is possibly TRBD2 (6 bases). Trimming removed 3 bases from V and 5 bases from J, with 10 bases in between. This CDR3 contains 13 residues. CDR1 and CDR2 (germline): KGHSH, LQKENI. In DNA, the CDR3 is TGTGCCAGCTCACCGGCTCGGGGGGAGACCCAGTACTTC. Amino acids: CASSPARGETQYF.

The genes are TRBV18 and TRBJ2-5; 9 bases match TRBD2. The CDR3 runs to 18 residues. Trimming cost V 3 bases and J 5 bases; bases outside gene matches: 16. CDR1 KGHSH and CDR2 LQKENI come from the germline V gene. The CDR3 bases are TGTGCCAGCTCACCGATTGCGGGAGGGCCGAGAACGAGGGAGACCCAGTACTTC. Translating gives CASSPIAGGPRTRETQYF.

This chain uses TRBV28 with TRBJ2-6; no clear D. Germline V lookup: CDR1 MDHEN, CDR2 SYDVKM. V dropped 6 bases and J dropped 2 bases, with 17 bases sitting between them. The CDR3 contains 17 residues. The CDR3 is CASSPPSLRAGANVLTF. Here the CDR3 DNA reads TGTGCCAGCAGCCCCCCGTCTCTGAGAGCTGGGGCCAACGTCCTGACTTTC.

The chain combines TRBV6-6 with TRBJ2-7; 12 positions agree with TRBD2. V dropped 6 bases and J dropped 6; count of bases not matched to a gene: 6. The CDR3 totals 14 residues. The V gene's germline CDR1 is MNHNY and CDR2 SVGAGI (reference sequence). The CDR3 here is CASSRGTSGLEQYF. CDR3 sequence (DNA): TGTGCCAGCAGCCGGGGGACTAGCGGGCTCGAGCAGTACTTC.

This chain uses TRBV6-6 with TRBJ2-5; a possible D gene is TRBD2 (5 bases). From germline, CDR1 is MNHNY and CDR2 SVGAGI (reference sequence). This CDR3 is built from 13 residues. The germline V and J ends were trimmed by 10 bases and 0 bases, with 12 bases remaining between them. In DNA, the CDR3 is TGTGCCACCTCGGGGTGGTACCAAGAGACCCAGTACTTC. Translation gives CATSGWYQETQYF.

The rearrangement links TRBV5-5 to TRBJ2-1, with 9 bases fitting TRBD2. J was trimmed by 8 bases and V by 6 bases; bases with no gene match: 12. The CDR3 extends over 15 amino acids. Germline V gives CDR1 SGHKS, CDR2 YYEKEE (reference sequence). CDR3 sequence: CASNLGGAGGHEQFF. CDR3 nucleotides: TGTGCCAGCAATTTGGGGGGAGCGGGGGGCCATGAGCAGTTCTTC.

The chain combines TRBV12-5 with TRBJ1-1; maybe TRBD1 (5 bases). The germline V and J ends were trimmed by 6 bases and 10 bases, with 15 bases remaining between them. The CDR3 spans 12 residues. In germline, CDR1 is LGHNT, CDR2 FRNRAP. The CDR3: CASGAGRLSAFF. CDR3 DNA sequence: TGTGCTAGTGGAGCGGGACGTTTGTCAGCTTTCTTT.

The V call is TRBV7-7, the J call TRBJ2-4; possibly TRBD2 for D (5 bases). V lost 3 bases and J 9 bases, leaving 12 bases between the germline ends. Germline CDR1 is SSHAT and CDR2 is FNYEAQ (reference sequence). The CDR3 sequence is 13 residues long. The CDR3 sequence is CASSLELGSIQYF. The CDR3 region has the DNA TGTGCCAGCAGCTTGGAACTAGGGAGCATTCAGTACTTC.

This clone was counted a single time. This chain links TRBV4-3 with TRBJ2-1; 7 nucleotides align to TRBD2. After removal of 0 bases from V and 0 bases from J, the junction contained 8 bases not matched to a gene. Germline V CDR1 and CDR2: LGHNA, YSLEER. The CDR3 is 18 residues long. CDR3 in amino acids: CASSQEGVGGSSYNEQFF. The CDR3 DNA sequence: TGCGCCAGCAGCCAAGAGGGGGTCGGGGGGAGCTCCTACAATGAGCAGTTCTTC.

The chain joins TRBV6-4 to TRBJ2-1, with 7 bases lining up with TRBD2. Germline CDR1 reads MRHNA; CDR2 reads SNTAGT. V shed 3 bases, J shed 5 bases, and the junction held 4 bases outside the gene matches. The CDR3 has 14 residues. CDR3 nucleotides: TGTGCCAGCAGTGAGAGGCTAGCGGACAATGAGCAGTTCTTC. Translated: CASSERLADNEQFF.

This chain uses TRBV18 with TRBJ2-2, with TRBD2 identical over 14 bases. This CDR3 comprises 16 residues. The junction had 3 bases not matched to a gene; V was cut back by 3 bases and J by 6 bases. Germline loops: CDR1 KGHSH, CDR2 LQKENI. The CDR3 nucleotides read TGTGCCAGCTCACCGGGACTAGCGGGAGTTTCCGGGGAGCTGTTTTTT. Its protein product is CASSPGLAGVSGELFF. Combining the CDR3 with reference TRBV18 and TRBJ2-2 gives the whole variable domain NAGVMQNPRHLVRRRGQEARLRCSPMKGHSHVYWYRQLPEEGLKFMVYLQKENIIDESGMPKERFSAEFPKEGPSILRIQQVVRGDSAAYFCASSPGLAGVSGELFFGEGSRLTVL.

The V and J genes are TRBV18 and TRBJ1-3, with D perhaps matching TRBD1 (5 bases). Trimming pared 5 bases from V and 2 bases from J, leaving 13 bases between. This CDR3 region has 15 residues. Germline values: CDR1 KGHSH, CDR2 LQKENI. The CDR3 nucleotides are TGTGCCAGCTCAGACAACAGGAACCCTGGAAACACCATATATTTT. Translating gives CASSDNRNPGNTIYF.

This clone was observed once. One junction end does not reproduce the germline sequence, and a read error may be involved. The chain carries TRBV25-1 and TRBJ2-5; TRBD1 matches 8 bases. The V gene's germline CDR1 is MGHDK and CDR2 SYGVNS. This CDR3 is 14 amino acids long. This CDR3 reads CARSGQGGIETQYF. CDR3 sequence (DNA): TGTGCCCGCAGTGGACAGGGCGGCATAGAGACCCAGTACTTC.

The genes are TRBV30 and TRBJ2-4, with 7 bases lining up with TRBD2. This CDR3 is 11 amino acids long. In germline, CDR1 is GTSNPN, CDR2 SVGIG (reference sequence). V shed 2 bases and J 12 bases; nucleotides not matched to a gene: 4. The CDR3 region is CAWSREGGQYF. The CDR3 bases are TGTGCCTGGAGTAGGGAGGGCGGTCAGTACTTC.

Concerning this clone itself: The same CDR3 arises from other DNA sequences in this sample as well. The chain has TRBV5-1 and TRBJ2-1; 13 bases are shared with TRBD2. The CDR3 runs to 15 residues. V gave up 4 bases and J gave up 9 bases; unmatched junction bases: 7. The V gene's germline CDR1 is SGHRS and CDR2 YFSETQ. CDR3 DNA sequence: TGCGCCAGCAGCCCAGGACTAGCGGGAGAAGGTGAGCAGTTCTTC. Protein product: CASSPGLAGEGEQFF.

The chain joins TRBV5-6 to TRBJ2-5; 10 nucleotides agree with TRBD2. The CDR3 totals 15 residues. Germline CDR1 and CDR2: SGHDT and YYEEEE. The V segment lost 4 bases and the J segment 0 bases; nucleotides outside the gene matches: 3. The CDR3: CASSILAGNQETQYF. CDR3 nucleotides: TGTGCCAGCAGCATACTAGCGGGGAACCAAGAGACCCAGTACTTC.

The chain couples TRBV7-9 to TRBJ2-5; D remains unclear. The V end was cut by 5 bases, the J end by 3 bases, with 16 bases between. Germline values: CDR1 SEHNR, CDR2 FQNEAQ (reference sequence). CDR3 length equals 15 residues. CDR3 protein: CASSPPYPAEETQYF. The CDR3, as DNA: TGTGCCAGCAGCCCGCCGTACCCGGCGGAAGAGACCCAGTACTTC.